These T cell receptor beta chains were read from a single sample in a study of blood T cell repertoires in COVID-19. TCRdb's table, derived via immunoSEQ multiplex PCR, lists solely in-frame clones and lacks some. The sample yields about 59,000 clones, around four fifths seen once. The sequenced material came from peripheral blood. The receptors originated from a man older than 75 with acute or convalescent COVID-19. CDR3s include the opening cysteine and the closing phenylalanine or tryptophan. A D gene is named only where the DNA matches it firmly. Expanded clones get a size class; other rows say once, few or many, or leave the size out.

CDR3nt: TGTGCCAGCAGTTTCATAGCAGATACGCAGTATTTT
CDR3aa: CASSFIADTQYF
v_gene: TRBV6-6
abundance: .
d_gene: .
j_gene: TRBJ2-3

CDR3nt: TGCGCCAGCAGCTTGACGGTTGCGGGAGCGGGCGGGGAGCTGTTTTTT
CDR3aa: CASSLTVAGAGGELFF
v_gene: TRBV5-1
abundance: few
d_gene: TRBD2
j_gene: TRBJ2-2

CDR3nt: TGTGCCAGCTCACTGACGGGGGAGCAGTACTTC
CDR3aa: CASSLTGEQYF
v_gene: TRBV18
abundance: .
d_gene: .
j_gene: TRBJ2-7

CDR3nt: TGTGCCAGCAGTCCCACCTTTCTAGCGGGAGTCCCGTTCTTC
CDR3aa: CASSPTFLAGVPFF
v_gene: TRBV2
abundance: .
d_gene: TRBD2
j_gene: TRBJ2-1

CDR3nt: TGTGCCAGCACCTCGGGAAAGGGGGCGCATGGCTACACCTTC
CDR3aa: CASTSGKGAHGYTF
v_gene: TRBV25-1
abundance: .
d_gene: TRBD1
j_gene: TRBJ1-2

CDR3nt: TGTGCCTGGAGTAACAACCAGGGTGCTCTCTCCTACAATGAGCAGTTCTTC
CDR3aa: CAWSNNQGALSYNEQFF
v_gene: TRBV30
abundance: .
d_gene: .
j_gene: TRBJ2-1

CDR3nt: TGTGCCAGCAGCCAAGTAGACAGTAGCTATGGCTACACCTTC
CDR3aa: CASSQVDSSYGYTF
v_gene: TRBV3-1/TRBV3-2
abundance: .
d_gene: .
j_gene: TRBJ1-2

CDR3nt: TGTGCCAGCAGTTTGGGGGGGGCGTATGGCTACACCTTC
CDR3aa: CASSLGGAYGYTF
v_gene: TRBV28
abundance: once
d_gene: .
j_gene: TRBJ1-2

CDR3nt: TGTGCCAGCAGCGCGGGGGGGCGTAACACCGGGGAGCTGTTTTTT
CDR3aa: CASSAGGRNTGELFF
v_gene: TRBV14
abundance: .
d_gene: TRBD2
j_gene: TRBJ2-2

CDR3nt: TGTGCCAGCAGCTTCGGACTAGCGGGGGGAACCTACGAGCAGTACTTC
CDR3aa: CASSFGLAGGTYEQYF
v_gene: TRBV7-2
abundance: .
d_gene: TRBD2
j_gene: TRBJ2-7

CDR3nt: TGTGCCAGCAGCCCCCGTGGACCCCTAGCGGAAGAGACCCAGTACTTC
CDR3aa: CASSPRGPLAEETQYF
v_gene: TRBV7-8
abundance: .
d_gene: TRBD2
j_gene: TRBJ2-5

CDR3nt: TGCGCCAGCAGCTTGGGATTTGAGGGCCTGCGGGGCGATGAGCAGTTCTTC
CDR3aa: CASSLGFEGLRGDEQFF
v_gene: TRBV5-1
abundance: .
d_gene: .
j_gene: TRBJ2-1

CDR3nt: TGCGCCAGCAGCTCCACAGGGAGCGCAACTAATGAAAAACTGTTTTTT
CDR3aa: CASSSTGSATNEKLFF
v_gene: TRBV5-1
abundance: .
d_gene: .
j_gene: TRBJ1-4